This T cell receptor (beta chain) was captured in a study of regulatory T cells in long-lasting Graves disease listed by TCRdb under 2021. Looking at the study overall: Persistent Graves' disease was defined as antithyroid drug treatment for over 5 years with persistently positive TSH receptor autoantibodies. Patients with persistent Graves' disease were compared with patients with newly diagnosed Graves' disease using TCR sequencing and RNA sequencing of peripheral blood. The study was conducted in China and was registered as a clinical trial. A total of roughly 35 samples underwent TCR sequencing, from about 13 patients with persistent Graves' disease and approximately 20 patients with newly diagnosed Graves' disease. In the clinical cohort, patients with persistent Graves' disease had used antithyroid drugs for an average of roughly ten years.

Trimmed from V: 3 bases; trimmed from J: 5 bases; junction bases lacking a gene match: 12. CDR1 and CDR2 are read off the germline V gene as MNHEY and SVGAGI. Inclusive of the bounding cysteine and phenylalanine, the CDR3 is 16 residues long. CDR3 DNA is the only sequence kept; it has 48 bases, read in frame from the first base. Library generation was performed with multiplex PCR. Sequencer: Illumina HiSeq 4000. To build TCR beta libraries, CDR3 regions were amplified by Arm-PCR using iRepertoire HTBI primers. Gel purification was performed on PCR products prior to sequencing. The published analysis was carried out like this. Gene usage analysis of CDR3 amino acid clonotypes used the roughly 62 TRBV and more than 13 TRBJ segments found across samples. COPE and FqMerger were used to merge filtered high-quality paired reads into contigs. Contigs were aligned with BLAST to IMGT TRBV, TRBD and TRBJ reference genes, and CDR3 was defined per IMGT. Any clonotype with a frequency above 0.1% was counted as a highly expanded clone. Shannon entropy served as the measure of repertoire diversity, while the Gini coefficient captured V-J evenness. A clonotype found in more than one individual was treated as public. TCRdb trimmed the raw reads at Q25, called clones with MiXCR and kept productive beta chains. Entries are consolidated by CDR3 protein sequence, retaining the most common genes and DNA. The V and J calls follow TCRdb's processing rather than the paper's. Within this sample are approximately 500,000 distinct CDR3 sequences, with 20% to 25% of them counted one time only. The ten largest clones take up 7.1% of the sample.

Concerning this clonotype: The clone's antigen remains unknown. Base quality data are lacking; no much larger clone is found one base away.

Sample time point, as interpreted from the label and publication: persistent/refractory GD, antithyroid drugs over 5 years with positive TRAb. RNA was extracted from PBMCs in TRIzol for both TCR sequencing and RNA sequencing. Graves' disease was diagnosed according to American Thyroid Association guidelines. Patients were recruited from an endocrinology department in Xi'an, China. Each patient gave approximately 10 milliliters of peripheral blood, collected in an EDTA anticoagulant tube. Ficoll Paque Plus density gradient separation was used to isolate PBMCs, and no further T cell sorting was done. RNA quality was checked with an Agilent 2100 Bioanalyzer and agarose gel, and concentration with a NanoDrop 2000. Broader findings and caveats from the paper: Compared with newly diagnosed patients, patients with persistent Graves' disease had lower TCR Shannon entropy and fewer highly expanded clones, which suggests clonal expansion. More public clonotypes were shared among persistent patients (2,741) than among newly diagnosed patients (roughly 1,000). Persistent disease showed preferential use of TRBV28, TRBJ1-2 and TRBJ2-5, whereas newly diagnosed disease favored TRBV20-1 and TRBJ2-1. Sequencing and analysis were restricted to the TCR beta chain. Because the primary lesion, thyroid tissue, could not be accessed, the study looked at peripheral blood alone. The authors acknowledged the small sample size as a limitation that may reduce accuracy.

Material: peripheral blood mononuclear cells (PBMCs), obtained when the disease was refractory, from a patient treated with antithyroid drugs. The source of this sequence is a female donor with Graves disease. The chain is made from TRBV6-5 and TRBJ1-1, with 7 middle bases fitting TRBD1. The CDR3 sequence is CASSYGPTGEVTEAFF. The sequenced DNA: TGTGCCAGCAGTTATGGTCCCACAGGGGAGGTAACTGAAGCTTTCTTT.